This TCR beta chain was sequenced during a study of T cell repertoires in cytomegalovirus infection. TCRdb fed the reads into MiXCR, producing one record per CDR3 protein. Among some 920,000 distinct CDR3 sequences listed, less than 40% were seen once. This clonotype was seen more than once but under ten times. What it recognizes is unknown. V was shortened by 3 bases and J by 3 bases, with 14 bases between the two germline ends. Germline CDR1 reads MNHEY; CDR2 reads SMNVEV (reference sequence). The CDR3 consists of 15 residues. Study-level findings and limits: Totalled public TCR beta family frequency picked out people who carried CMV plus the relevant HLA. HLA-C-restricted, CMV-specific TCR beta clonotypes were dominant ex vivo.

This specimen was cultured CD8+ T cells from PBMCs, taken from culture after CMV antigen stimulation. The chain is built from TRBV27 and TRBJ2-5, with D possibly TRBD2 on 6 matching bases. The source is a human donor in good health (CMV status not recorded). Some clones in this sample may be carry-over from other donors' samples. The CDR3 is CASSLEGALEETQYF. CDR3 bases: TGTGCCAGCAGTTTGGAGGGAGCTCTAGAAGAGACCCAGTACTTC.